This T cell receptor beta chain is from a study of identical twins. General observations from the study: Modelling underestimated the level of out-of-frame TCR alpha sharing observed in monozygotic twins. Within cord blood, abundant beta clonotypes carried fewer insertions, but memory repertoires showed no such trend.

A universal primer site arose from template switching, and cDNA bore unique molecular identifiers. TCRdb analysed the 5' RACE reads with MiXCR anew, one entry per CDR3 protein. The sample lists hundreds of thousands of distinct CDR3 sequences; roughly 6% were seen once. This clonotype occurred many times. Its antigen remains unknown. This receptor was taken from a man aged 18 to 30 in good health. The sample consisted of naive T cells sorted from blood.

The DNA of the CDR3 is TGCGCCAGCAGCCAAGATACGGCGCGCAATGAGCAGTTCTTC. Its translation is CASSQDTARNEQFF. The chain is built from TRBV4-3 and TRBJ2-1; D is undetermined. Looked up from germline, CDR1 is LGHNA and CDR2 is YSLEER. The V end was cut by 0 bases, the J end by 6 bases, with 9 bases between. This CDR3 spans 14 amino acids.